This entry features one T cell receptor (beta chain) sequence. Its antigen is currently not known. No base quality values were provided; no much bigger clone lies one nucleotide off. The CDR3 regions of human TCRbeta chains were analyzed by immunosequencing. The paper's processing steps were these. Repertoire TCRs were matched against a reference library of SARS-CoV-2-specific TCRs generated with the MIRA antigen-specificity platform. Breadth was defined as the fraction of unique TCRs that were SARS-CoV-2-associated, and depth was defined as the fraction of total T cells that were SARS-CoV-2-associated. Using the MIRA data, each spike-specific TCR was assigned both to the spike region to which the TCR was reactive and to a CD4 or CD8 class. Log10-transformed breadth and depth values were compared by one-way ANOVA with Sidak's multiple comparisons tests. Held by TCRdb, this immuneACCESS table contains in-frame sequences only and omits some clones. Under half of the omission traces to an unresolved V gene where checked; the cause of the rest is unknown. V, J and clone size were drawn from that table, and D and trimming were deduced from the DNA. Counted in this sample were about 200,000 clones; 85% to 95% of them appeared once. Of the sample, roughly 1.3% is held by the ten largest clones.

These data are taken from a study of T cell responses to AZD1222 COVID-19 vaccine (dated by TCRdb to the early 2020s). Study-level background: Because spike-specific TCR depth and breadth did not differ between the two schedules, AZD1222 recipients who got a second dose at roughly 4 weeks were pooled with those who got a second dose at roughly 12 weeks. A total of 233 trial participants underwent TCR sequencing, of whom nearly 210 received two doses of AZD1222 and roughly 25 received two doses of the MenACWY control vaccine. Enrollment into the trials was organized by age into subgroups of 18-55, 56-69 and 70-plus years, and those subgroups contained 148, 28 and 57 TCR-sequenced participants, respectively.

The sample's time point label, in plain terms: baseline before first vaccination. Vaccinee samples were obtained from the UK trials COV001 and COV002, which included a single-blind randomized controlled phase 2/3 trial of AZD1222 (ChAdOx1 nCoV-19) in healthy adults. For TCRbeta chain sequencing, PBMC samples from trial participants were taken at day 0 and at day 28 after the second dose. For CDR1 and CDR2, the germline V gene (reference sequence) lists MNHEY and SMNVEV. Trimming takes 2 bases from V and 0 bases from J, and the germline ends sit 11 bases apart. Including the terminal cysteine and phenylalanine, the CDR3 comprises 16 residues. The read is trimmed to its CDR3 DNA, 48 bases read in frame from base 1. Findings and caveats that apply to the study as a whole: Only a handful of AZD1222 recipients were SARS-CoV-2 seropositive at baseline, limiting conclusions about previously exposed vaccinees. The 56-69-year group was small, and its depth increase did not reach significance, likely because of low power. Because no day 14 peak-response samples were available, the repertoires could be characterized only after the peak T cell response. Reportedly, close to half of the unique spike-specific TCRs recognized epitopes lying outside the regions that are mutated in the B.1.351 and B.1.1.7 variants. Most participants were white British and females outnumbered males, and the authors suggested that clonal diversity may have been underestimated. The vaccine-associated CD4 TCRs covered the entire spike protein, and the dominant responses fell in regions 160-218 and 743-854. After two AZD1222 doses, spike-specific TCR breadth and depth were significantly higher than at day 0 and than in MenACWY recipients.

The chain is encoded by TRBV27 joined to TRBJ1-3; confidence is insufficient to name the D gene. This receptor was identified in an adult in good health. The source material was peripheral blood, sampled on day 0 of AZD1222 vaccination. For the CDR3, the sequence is CASSLRPGSSGNTIYF. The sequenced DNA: TGTGCCAGCAGTTTACGACCGGGCAGCTCTGGAAACACCATATATTTT.